The 11 T cell receptor beta chains presented below share a single source sample, sequenced in a study of T cell changes during pregnancy in multiple sclerosis. Here immunoSEQ multiplex PCR was the method, and the copy in TCRdb shows in-frame clones only, minus some. This table has approximately 44,000 clones, 85% to 90% appearing once. The sample consisted of CD4+ T cells from peripheral blood mononuclear cells, taken in the first trimester of pregnancy. These receptors originate from a female donor with multiple sclerosis, enrolled in a pregnancy study.

This clone was seen once. The V and J genes are TRBV5-1 and TRBJ2-6, with D hard to call. This CDR3 has 15 amino acids. Trimming took off 2 bases at V and 1 base at J, with 7 bases between the two ends. The germline CDR1 and CDR2 sequences are SGHRS and YFSETQ. This CDR3 reads CASSLWASGANVLTF. The CDR3 DNA sequence: TGCGCCAGCAGCTTATGGGCTTCTGGGGCCAACGTCCTGACTTTC.

The gene calls are TRBV10-2 and TRBJ2-3; D possibly corresponds to TRBD2 (6 bases). V was cut by 4 bases and J by 2 bases, with 16 bases left in between. Per the germline V gene, CDR1 is WSHSY and CDR2 is SAAADI. The CDR3 sequence is 16 residues long. CDR3 sequence: CASSGDRGGLTDTQYF. In DNA form, the CDR3 reads TGCGCCAGCAGTGGGGATAGAGGAGGGCTCACAGATACGCAGTATTTT.

The chain's CDR3 is CASRLGQQNTEAFF. The CDR3 DNA reads as TGTGCCAGCAGACTAGGGCAGCAGAACACTGAAGCTTTCTTT. This rearrangement joins TRBV7-2 to TRBJ1-1; D remains unclear. The CDR3 contains 14 residues. CDR1 SGHTA and CDR2 FQGNSA come from the germline V gene. V lost 6 bases to trimming and J lost 1 base, with 12 bases between them.

This sequence joins TRBV7-9 and TRBJ2-1, with 7 nucleotides matching TRBD2. V was clipped by 6 bases and J by 6 bases; unmatched bases: 17. In germline, CDR1 is SEHNR, CDR2 FQNEAQ (reference sequence). This CDR3 spans 17 amino acids. CDR3 loop: CASRAHFRGGPGNEQFF. CDR3 bases: TGTGCCAGCAGGGCACATTTTAGGGGAGGGCCGGGCAATGAGCAGTTCTTC.

The chain recombines TRBV29-1 with TRBJ2-2, with 9 positions matching TRBD2. This CDR3 has 15 residues. V lost 6 bases and J lost 2; bases outside the gene matches: 7. CDR1 SQVTM and CDR2 ANQGSEA come from the germline V gene. The CDR3 loop is CSVLGAGGNTGELFF. The CDR3 bases are TGCAGCGTCCTCGGAGCGGGAGGAAACACCGGGGAGCTGTTTTTT.

This chain joins TRBV28 and TRBJ2-7, with 10 bases identical to TRBD1. The CDR3 length is 15 residues. The V and J ends lost 10 bases and 5 bases, in that order; junction bases with no gene match: 14. Germline V CDR1 and CDR2: MDHEN, SYDVKM. The CDR3 is CAIRGRTGGLNEQYF. The CDR3 DNA reads as TGTGCCATCCGGGGCAGGACAGGGGGTCTCAACGAGCAGTACTTC.

V usage is TRBV18 and J usage is TRBJ2-3; 10 nucleotides match TRBD2. V lost 0 bases and J lost 2; bases outside the gene matches: 8. The germline V gene encodes CDR1 KGHSH and CDR2 LQKENI. CDR3 length: 18 amino acids. CDR3 loop: CASSPPGFSGRLTDTQYF. As DNA, the CDR3 is TGTGCCAGCTCACCACCGGGTTTTAGCGGGAGGCTCACAGATACGCAGTATTTT.

The rearrangement joins TRBV19 to TRBJ2-7; 11 bases align to TRBD1. CDR1 and CDR2 from the germline V gene are LNHDA and SQIVND (reference sequence). CDR3 length: 15 residues. Trimming removed 6 bases from V and 6 bases from J; junction bases left unmatched: 10. The CDR3 bases are TGTGCCAGTAGCGTAACCGGGACAGGGGGTATCGAGCAGTACTTC. Amino acid sequence: CASSVTGTGGIEQYF.

The J gene is TRBJ2-1, the V gene TRBV30; 7 bases match TRBD1. From germline, CDR1 is GTSNPN and CDR2 SVGIG (reference sequence). This CDR3 is built from 16 residues. V shed 6 bases and J 7 bases; nucleotides not matched to a gene: 18. The CDR3 protein is CACHTRQGRRQNEQFF. The CDR3 DNA reads TGTGCCTGCCACACCCGACAGGGCCGGCGACAGAATGAGCAGTTCTTC.

V and J are TRBV18 and TRBJ2-3; D possibly corresponds to TRBD2 (6 bases). Trimming took off 8 bases at V and 1 base at J, with 28 bases between the two ends. In germline, CDR1 is KGHSH, CDR2 LQKENI. This CDR3 has 19 residues. CDR3 residues: CASPRDGGGGSPGTDTQYF. In nucleotides, the CDR3 is TGTGCCAGCCCACGGGACGGTGGGGGAGGATCACCTGGCACAGATACGCAGTATTTT.

The rearrangement uses TRBV5-8 and TRBJ2-1; TRBD1 is a possible D gene (6 bases). V was trimmed by 7 bases and J by 0 bases, leaving 14 bases between them. This CDR3 has 15 amino acids. Germline CDR1 SGHTS, CDR2 YDEGEE. In nucleotides, the CDR3 is TGTGCCAGCCACAAACAGGGCAGCTCCTACAATGAGCAGTTCTTC. Translated: CASHKQGSSYNEQFF.